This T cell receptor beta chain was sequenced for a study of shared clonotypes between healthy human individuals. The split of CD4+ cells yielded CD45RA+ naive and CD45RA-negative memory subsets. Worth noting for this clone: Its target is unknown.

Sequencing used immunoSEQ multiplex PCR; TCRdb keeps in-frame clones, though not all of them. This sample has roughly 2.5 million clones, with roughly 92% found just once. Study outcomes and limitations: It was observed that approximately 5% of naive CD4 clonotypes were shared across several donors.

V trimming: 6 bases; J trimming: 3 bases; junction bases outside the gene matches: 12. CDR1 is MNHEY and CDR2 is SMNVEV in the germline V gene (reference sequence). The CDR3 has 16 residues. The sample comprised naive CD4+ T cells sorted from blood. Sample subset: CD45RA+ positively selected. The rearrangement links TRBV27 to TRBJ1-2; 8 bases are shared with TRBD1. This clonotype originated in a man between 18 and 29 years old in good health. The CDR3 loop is CASRPSTGVGYYGYTF. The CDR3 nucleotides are TGTGCCAGCAGACCCTCGACAGGGGTGGGCTACTATGGCTACACCTTC.